A selection of T cell receptor beta chains follows, all from one sample in a study of Ad26.COV2.S vaccination and SARS-CoV-2 variants. Repertoires were generated with immunoSEQ multiplex PCR, while TCRdb's copy carries only in-frame clones and drops some. The repertoire holds fewer than 400,000 clones, roughly 90% seen once, with around 5% in the top ten. The material was peripheral blood, obtained in a trial of Ad26.COV2.S vaccine versus placebo. Receptors originate from a person aged 18-60 years who received the Ad26.COV2.S COVID-19 vaccine or a placebo. CDR3s include the opening cysteine and the closing phenylalanine or tryptophan. D genes are given only for firm matches. Rows give clone size only sometimes, using once, few, many, or a class for an expanded clone.

>TRBV4-3|-|TRBJ2-7|-
CASSQGAGGEQYF
TGCGCCAGCAGCCAAGGGGCTGGGGGCGAGCAGTACTTC
>TRBV7-2|-|TRBJ1-5|-
CASSFRPKTAQHF
TGTGCCAGCAGCTTCAGACCGAAAACGGCCCAGCATTTT
>TRBV7-9|-|TRBJ1-1|-
CASSLASPIPEKAFF
TGTGCCAGCAGCTTAGCATCACCCATCCCGGAAAAGGCTTTCTTT
>TRBV18|-|TRBJ2-4|-
CASSQGNENIQYF
TGTGCCAGCTCGCAGGGGAACGAAAACATTCAGTACTTC
>TRBV6-5|-|TRBJ1-2|-
CAVVQAAPYGYTF
TGTGCCGTAGTCCAAGCGGCTCCCTATGGCTACACCTTC
>TRBV7-6|-|TRBJ1-3|-
CASSFWEPGAGNTIYF
TGTGCCAGCAGCTTTTGGGAACCCGGGGCGGGAAACACCATATATTTT
>TRBV19|-|TRBJ2-1|-
CASSSLGNEQFF
TGTGCCAGTAGTTCCCTAGGCAATGAGCAGTTCTTC
>TRBV27|-|TRBJ1-5|-
CASSSGGVGNQPQHF
TGTGCCAGCAGTTCCGGCGGGGTTGGAAATCAGCCCCAGCATTTT
>TRBV30|TRBD1|TRBJ1-2|-
CAWSYGQGAGGYTF
TGTGCCTGGAGCTACGGACAGGGGGCCGGCGGCTACACCTTC
>TRBV15|TRBD1|TRBJ1-5|-
CATSRGSGQAPQPQHF
TGTGCCACCAGCAGAGGGAGCGGACAGGCCCCTCAGCCCCAGCATTTT
>TRBV4-1|-|TRBJ1-4|few
CASSHLMINEKLFF
TGCGCCAGCAGCCATTTGATGATTAATGAAAAACTGTTTTTT
>TRBV7-9|-|TRBJ2-7|-
CASSSTRDVDSYEQYF
TGTGCCAGCAGCTCAACCCGGGACGTAGACTCCTACGAGCAGTACTTC
>TRBV2|TRBD1|TRBJ1-2|-
CASSEWDRGPYYGYTF
TGTGCCAGCAGTGAATGGGACAGGGGGCCATACTATGGCTACACCTTC
>TRBV7-3|TRBD1|TRBJ1-1|-
CASSRDRANTEAFF
TGTGCCAGCAGCCGTGACAGGGCGAACACTGAAGCTTTCTTT
>TRBV29-1|-|TRBJ1-1|few
CSVEEVTEAFF
TGCAGCGTTGAAGAGGTCACTGAAGCTTTCTTT
>TRBV7-2|-|TRBJ2-3|once
CATDRAWTDTQYF
TGTGCCACCGACCGGGCGTGGACAGATACGCAGTATTTT
>TRBV18|-|TRBJ1-2|-
CASSLTGTPNGYTF
TGTGCCAGCTCACTCACAGGGACACCGAATGGCTACACCTTC
>TRBV19|TRBD1|TRBJ1-1|-
CASSTLRPKTGATPEAFF
TGTGCCAGTAGTACTTTACGTCCCAAGACAGGGGCGACGCCTGAAGCTTTCTTT
>TRBV4-3|-|TRBJ2-6|-
CASSQGLGANVLTF
TGCGCCAGCAGCCAAGGGTTAGGGGCCAACGTCCTGACTTTC
>TRBV30|-|TRBJ2-3|-
CAWGRQGGWGDTQYF
TGTGCCTGGGGTCGACAGGGAGGGTGGGGAGATACGCAGTATTTT
>TRBV3-1/TRBV3-2|TRBD1|TRBJ1-4|-
CASSRTGEKLFF
TGTGCCAGCAGCCGGACAGGAGAAAAACTGTTTTTT
>TRBV2|TRBD2|TRBJ2-1|-
CASRGGLAGVLYNEQFF
TGTGCCAGCAGGGGGGGACTAGCGGGAGTTCTCTACAATGAGCAGTTCTTC
>TRBV5-1|TRBD1|TRBJ2-7|-
CASSSPGTVVAF
TGCGCCAGCAGCTCCCCTGGGACAGTTGTGGCCTTC
>TRBV2|-|TRBJ1-2|-
CASSEVGVPYGYTF
TGTGCCAGCAGTGAAGTGGGGGTCCCTTATGGCTACACCTTC
>TRBV14|-|TRBJ1-2|-
CASSQDGDDPTGVPGYTF
TGTGCCAGCAGCCAAGATGGGGACGACCCTACCGGTGTGCCTGGCTACACCTTC
>TRBV11-3|-|TRBJ2-5|-
CASSTLGETQYF
TGTGCCAGCAGCACCCTAGGAGAGACCCAGTACTTC
>TRBV12-3/TRBV12-4|-|TRBJ2-7|-
CASSPDSYEQYF
TGTGCCAGCAGCCCTGACTCCTACGAGCAGTACTTC
>TRBV6-1|-|TRBJ1-5|-
CASSDDPREYGNQPQHF
TGTGCCAGCAGTGACGATCCCAGGGAATACGGCAATCAGCCCCAGCATTTT
>TRBV9|-|TRBJ1-1|once
CASSGEGGRSTEAFF
TGTGCCAGCAGCGGCGAGGGGGGCAGGAGCACTGAAGCTTTCTTT
>TRBV28|-|TRBJ1-2|-
CASTRHGGGPISYGYTF
TGTGCCAGCACTCGCCACGGCGGGGGGCCCATATCCTATGGCTACACCTTC